This TCR beta chain stems from a study of blood T cells in healthy people across ages. This clonotype was picked up a small number of times. The second PCR ran roughly 7 to 12 cycles with a sample-barcoded 5' primer and J-beta primers. TCRdb used MiXCR to reprocess the 5' RACE reads, holding one entry per CDR3 protein. The table has approximately 780,000 distinct CDR3 sequences, around 25% seen once; the top ten hold 3%. CDR1 is MNHNS and CDR2 is SASEGT in the germline V gene. V lost 3 bases to trimming and J lost 4 bases, with 3 bases between them. There are 11 residues in the CDR3. The same specimen was also included in a second study, on T cells of mothers and their children.

The material sequenced was blood. The TCR was taken from a boy between 5 and 17 years old in good health. This chain uses TRBV6-1 with TRBJ1-2; D gene unclear. CDR3 sequence: CASSDFYGYTF. The CDR3 bases are TGTGCCAGCAGTGATTTCTATGGCTACACCTTC.